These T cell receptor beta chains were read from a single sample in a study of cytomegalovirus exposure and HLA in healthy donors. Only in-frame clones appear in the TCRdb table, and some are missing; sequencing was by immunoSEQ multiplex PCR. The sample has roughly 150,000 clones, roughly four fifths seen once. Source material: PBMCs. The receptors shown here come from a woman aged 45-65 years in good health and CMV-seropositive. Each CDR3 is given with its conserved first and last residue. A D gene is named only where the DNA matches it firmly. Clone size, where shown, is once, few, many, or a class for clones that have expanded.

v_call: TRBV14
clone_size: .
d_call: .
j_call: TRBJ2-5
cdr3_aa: CASSQQNEETQYF
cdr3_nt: TGTGCCAGCAGCCAACAAAACGAGGAGACCCAGTACTTC

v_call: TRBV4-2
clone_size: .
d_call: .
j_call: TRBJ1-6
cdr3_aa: CASSHPSPGLNSPLHF
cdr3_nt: TGTGCCAGCAGCCATCCCAGCCCAGGGTTGAATTCACCCCTCCACTTT

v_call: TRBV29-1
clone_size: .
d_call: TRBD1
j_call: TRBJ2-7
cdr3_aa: CSVDEGADEQYF
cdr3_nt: TGCAGCGTTGATGAGGGGGCGGACGAGCAGTACTTC

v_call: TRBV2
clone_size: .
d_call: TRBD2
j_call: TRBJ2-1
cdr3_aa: CASSEGLAVNEQFF
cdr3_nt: TGTGCCAGCAGTGAGGGACTAGCTGTCAATGAGCAGTTCTTC

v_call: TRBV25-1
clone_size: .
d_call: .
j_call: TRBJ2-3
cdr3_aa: CASSDPNAGTDTQYF
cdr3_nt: TGTGCCAGCAGTGACCCTAACGCTGGCACAGATACGCAGTATTTT

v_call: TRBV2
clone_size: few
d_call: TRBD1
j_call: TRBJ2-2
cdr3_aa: CASQSRDRGSELFF
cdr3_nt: TGTGCCAGCCAGTCCCGGGACAGAGGTTCGGAGCTGTTTTTT

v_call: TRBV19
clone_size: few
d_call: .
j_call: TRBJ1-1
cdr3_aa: CASTPRGEVNTEAFF
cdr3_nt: TGTGCCAGTACCCCCAGAGGGGAGGTGAACACTGAAGCTTTCTTT

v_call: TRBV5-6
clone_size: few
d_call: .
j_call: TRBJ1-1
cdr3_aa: CASSSLNWGGSEAFF
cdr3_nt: TGTGCCAGCAGCTCCCTAAACTGGGGGGGTTCTGAAGCTTTCTTT

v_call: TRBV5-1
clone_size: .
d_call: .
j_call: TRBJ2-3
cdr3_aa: CASSLGERDTDTQYF
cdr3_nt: TGCGCCAGCAGCTTGGGAGAGAGGGATACGGATACGCAGTATTTT

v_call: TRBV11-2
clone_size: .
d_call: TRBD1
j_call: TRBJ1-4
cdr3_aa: CASTIQQGAFEKLFF
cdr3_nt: TGTGCCAGCACAATCCAACAGGGGGCGTTTGAAAAACTGTTTTTT

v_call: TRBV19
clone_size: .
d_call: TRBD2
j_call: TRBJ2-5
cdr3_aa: CASSIQVAVAGAQETQYF
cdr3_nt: TGTGCCAGTAGTATACAGGTCGCGGTAGCGGGGGCCCAAGAGACCCAGTACTTC

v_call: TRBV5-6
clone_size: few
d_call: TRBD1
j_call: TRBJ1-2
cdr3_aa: CASSWTGSSGYGYTF
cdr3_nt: TGTGCCAGCAGCTGGACAGGTAGCTCGGGCTATGGCTACACCTTC

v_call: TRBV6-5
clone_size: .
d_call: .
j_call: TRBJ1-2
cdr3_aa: CASSLGRDISYGYTF
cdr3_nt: TGTGCCAGCAGTCTCGGCCGGGACATCTCATATGGCTACACCTTC

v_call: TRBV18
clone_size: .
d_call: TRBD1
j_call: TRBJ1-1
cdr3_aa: CASSPRTGGDTEAFF
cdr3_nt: TGTGCCAGCTCACCGAGGACAGGGGGAGACACTGAAGCTTTCTTT

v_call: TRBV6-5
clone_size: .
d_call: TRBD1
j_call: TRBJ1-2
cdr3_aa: CASSQTGGRLGYTF
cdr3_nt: TGTGCCAGCAGTCAGACAGGGGGAAGGCTTGGCTACACCTTC

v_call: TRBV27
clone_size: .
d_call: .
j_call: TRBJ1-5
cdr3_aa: CASSLAGLQPQHF
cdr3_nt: TGTGCCAGCAGTTTGGCGGGGCTTCAGCCCCAGCATTTT